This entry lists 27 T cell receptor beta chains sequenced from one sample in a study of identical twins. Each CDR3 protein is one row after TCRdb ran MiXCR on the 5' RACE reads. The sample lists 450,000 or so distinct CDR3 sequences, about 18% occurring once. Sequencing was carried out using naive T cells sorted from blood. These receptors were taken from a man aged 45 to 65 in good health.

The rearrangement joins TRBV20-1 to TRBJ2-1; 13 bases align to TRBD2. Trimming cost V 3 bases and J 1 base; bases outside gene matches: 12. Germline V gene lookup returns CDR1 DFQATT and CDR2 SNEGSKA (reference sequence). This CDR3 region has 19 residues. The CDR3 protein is CSARKGLAGEWASYNEQFF. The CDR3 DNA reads TGCAGTGCTAGGAAAGGACTAGCGGGAGAATGGGCATCCTACAATGAGCAGTTCTTC.

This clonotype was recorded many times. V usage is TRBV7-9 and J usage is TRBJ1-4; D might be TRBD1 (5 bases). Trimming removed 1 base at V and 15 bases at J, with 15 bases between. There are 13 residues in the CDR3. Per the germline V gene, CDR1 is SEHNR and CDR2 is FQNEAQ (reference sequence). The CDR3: CASSLVLQGEVFF. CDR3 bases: TGTGCCAGCAGCTTAGTGCTCCAGGGAGAAGTGTTTTTT.

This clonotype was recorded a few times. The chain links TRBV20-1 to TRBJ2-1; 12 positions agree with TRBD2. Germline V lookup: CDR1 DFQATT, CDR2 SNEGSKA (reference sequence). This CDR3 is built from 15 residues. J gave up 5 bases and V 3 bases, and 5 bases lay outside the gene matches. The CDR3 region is CSARKTSGSHNEQFF. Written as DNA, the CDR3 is TGCAGTGCTAGGAAGACTAGCGGGAGTCACAATGAGCAGTTCTTC.

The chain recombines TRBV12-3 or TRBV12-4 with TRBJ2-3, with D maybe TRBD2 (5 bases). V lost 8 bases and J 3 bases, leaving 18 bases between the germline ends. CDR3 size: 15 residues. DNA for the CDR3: TGTGCCAGCGGACCGGGATCCCGGTGGACAGATACGCAGTATTTT. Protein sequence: CASGPGSRWTDTQYF.

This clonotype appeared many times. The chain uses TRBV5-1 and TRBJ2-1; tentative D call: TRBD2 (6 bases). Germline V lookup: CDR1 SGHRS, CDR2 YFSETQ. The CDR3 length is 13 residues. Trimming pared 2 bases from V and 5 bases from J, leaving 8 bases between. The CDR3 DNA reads TGCGCCAGCAGCTTTACTAGCAACAATGAGCAGTTCTTC. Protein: CASSFTSNNEQFF.

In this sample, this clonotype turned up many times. Here the CDR3 DNA reads TGTGCCAGCAGCAATCACAATGAGCAGTTCTTC. The encoded protein is CASSNHNEQFF. The chain is built from TRBV7-2 and TRBJ2-1; D not certain. CDR3 size: 11 residues. CDR1 and CDR2 from the germline V gene are SGHTA and FQGNSA. Trimming removed 5 bases from V and 5 bases from J, with 4 bases in between.

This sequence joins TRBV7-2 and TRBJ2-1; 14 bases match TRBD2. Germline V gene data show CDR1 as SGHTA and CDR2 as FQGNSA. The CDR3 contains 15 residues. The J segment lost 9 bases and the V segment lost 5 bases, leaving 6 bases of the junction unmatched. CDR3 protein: CASSQGLAGAGEQFF. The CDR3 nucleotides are TGTGCCAGCAGCCAGGGACTAGCGGGAGCGGGTGAGCAGTTCTTC. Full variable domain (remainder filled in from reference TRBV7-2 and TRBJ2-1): GAGVSQSPSNKVTEKGKDVELRCDPISGHTALYWYRQSLGQGLEFLIYFQGNSAPDKSGLPSDRFSAERTGGSVSTLTIQRTQQEDSAVYLCASSQGLAGAGEQFFGPGTRLTVL.

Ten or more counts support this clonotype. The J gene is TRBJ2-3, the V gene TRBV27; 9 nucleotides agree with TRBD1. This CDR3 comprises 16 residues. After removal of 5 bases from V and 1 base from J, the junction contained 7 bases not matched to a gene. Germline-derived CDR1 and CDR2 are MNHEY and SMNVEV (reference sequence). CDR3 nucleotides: TGTGCCAGCAGTCTTGACAGACAGGGGGGCACAGATACGCAGTATTTT. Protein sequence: CASSLDRQGGTDTQYF.

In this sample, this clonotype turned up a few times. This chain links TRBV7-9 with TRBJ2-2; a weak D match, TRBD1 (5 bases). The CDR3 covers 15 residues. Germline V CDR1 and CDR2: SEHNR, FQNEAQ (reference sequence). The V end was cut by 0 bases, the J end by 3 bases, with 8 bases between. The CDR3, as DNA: TGTGCCAGCAGCTTAGCGAACAGGCACACCGGGGAGCTGTTTTTT. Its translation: CASSLANRHTGELFF.

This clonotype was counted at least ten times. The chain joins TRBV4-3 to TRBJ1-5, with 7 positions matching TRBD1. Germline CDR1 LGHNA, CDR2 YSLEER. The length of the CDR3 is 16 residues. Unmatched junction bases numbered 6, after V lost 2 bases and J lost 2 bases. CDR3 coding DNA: TGCGCCAGCAGCCAAAACAGGGGAGGTCGCAATCAGCCCCAGCATTTT. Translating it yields CASSQNRGGRNQPQHF.

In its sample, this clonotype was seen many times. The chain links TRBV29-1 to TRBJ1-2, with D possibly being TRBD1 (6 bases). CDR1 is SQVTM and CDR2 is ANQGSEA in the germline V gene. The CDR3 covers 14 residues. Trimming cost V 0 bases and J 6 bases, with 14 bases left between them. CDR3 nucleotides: TGCAGCGTTGAAGATCGATGGCAGGGGAATGGCTACACCTTC. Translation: CSVEDRWQGNGYTF.

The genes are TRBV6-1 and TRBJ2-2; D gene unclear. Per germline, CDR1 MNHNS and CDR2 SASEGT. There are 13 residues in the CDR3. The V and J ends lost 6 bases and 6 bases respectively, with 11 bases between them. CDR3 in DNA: TGTGCCAGCAGGAAAGGCCCGGCCGGGGAGCTGTTTTTT. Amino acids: CASRKGPAGELFF.

The CDR3 DNA is TGCAGCGTTGCCTCAGGGTTCCAAGAGACCCAGTACTTC. It translates to CSVASGFQETQYF. The chain couples TRBV29-1 to TRBJ2-5, with D possibly being TRBD1 (5 bases). The germline gives CDR1 SQVTM, CDR2 ANQGSEA. There are 13 residues in the CDR3. Between the trimmed V and J ends, which lost 4 bases and 1 base, there was a span of 10 bases.

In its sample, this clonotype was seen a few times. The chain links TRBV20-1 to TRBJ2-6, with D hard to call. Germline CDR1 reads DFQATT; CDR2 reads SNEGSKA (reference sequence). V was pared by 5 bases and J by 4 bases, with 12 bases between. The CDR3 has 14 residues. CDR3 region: CSASQSSGANVLTF. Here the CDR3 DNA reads TGCAGTGCTTCCCAGAGCTCCGGGGCCAACGTCCTGACTTTC.

The CDR3 is CASSLSWGLAGGNEQFF. The CDR3, as DNA: TGTGCCAGCAGCTTATCATGGGGACTAGCGGGGGGGAATGAGCAGTTCTTC. The V gene is TRBV7-2, the J gene TRBJ2-1, with 16 bases aligning to TRBD2. CDR3 length: 17 residues. V lost 2 bases, J lost 7 bases, and 5 bases stayed unmatched. From germline, CDR1 is SGHTA and CDR2 FQGNSA.

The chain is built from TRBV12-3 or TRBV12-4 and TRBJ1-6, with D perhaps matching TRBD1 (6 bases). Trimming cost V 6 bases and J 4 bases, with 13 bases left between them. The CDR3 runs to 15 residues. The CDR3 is CASRTGHRYNSPLHF. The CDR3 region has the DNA TGTGCCAGCAGGACGGGACACAGATATAATTCACCCCTCCACTTT.

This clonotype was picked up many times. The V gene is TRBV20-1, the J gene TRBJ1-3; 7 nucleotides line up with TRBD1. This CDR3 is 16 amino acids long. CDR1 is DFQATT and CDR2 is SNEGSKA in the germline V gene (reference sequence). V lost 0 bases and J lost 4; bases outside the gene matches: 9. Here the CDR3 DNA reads TGCAGTGCTAGAGATCCATCCAGGGACAGCGGAAACACCATATATTTT. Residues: CSARDPSRDSGNTIYF.

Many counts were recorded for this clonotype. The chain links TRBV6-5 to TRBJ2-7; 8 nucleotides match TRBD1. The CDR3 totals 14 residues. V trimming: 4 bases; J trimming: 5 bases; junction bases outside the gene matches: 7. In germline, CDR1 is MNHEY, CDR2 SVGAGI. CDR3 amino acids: CASSSGQGSNEQYF. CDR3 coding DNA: TGTGCCAGCAGTTCTGGACAGGGCTCTAACGAGCAGTACTTC.

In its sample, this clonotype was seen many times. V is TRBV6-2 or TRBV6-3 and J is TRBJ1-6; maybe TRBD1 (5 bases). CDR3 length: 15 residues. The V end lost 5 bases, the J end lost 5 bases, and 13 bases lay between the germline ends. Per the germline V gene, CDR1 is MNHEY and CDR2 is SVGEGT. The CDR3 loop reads CASSTRDFNNSPLHF. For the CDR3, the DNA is TGTGCCAGCAGTACTCGGGACTTTAATAATTCACCCCTCCACTTT.

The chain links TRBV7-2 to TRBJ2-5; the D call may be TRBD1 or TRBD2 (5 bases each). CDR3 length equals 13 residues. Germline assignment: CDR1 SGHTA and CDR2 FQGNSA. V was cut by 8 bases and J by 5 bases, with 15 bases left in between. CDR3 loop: CASGRDPSETQYF. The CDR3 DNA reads TGTGCCAGCGGAAGGGACCCATCGGAGACCCAGTACTTC.

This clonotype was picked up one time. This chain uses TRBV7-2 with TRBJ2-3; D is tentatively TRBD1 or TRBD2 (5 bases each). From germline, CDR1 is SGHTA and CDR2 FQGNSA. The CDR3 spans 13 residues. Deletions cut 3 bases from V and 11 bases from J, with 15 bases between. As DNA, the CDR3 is TGTGCCAGCAGCTTTGGCATGGGACGGAAGCAGTATTTT. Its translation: CASSFGMGRKQYF. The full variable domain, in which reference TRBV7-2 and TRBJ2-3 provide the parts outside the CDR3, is GAGVSQSPSNKVTEKGKDVELRCDPISGHTALYWYRQSLGQGLEFLIYFQGNSAPDKSGLPSDRFSAERTGGSVSTLTIQRTQQEDSAVYLCASSFGMGRKQYFGPGTRLTVL.

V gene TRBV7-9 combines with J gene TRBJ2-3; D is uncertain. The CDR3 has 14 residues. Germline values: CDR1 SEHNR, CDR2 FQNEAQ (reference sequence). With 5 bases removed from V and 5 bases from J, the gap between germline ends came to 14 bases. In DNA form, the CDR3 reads TGTGCCAGCAGCCACGGTGCGCGTATAGATACGCAGTATTTT. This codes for CASSHGARIDTQYF. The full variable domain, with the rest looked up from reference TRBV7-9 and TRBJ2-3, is DTGVSQNPRHKITKRGQNVTFRCDPISEHNRLYWYRQTLGQGPEFLTYFQNEAQLEKSRLLSDRFSAERPKGSFSTLEIQRTEQGDSAMYLCASSHGARIDTQYFGPGTRLTVL.

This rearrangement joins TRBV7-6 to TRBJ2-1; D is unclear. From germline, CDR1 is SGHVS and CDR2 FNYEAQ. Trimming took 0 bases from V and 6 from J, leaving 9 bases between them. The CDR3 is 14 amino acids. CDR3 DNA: TGTGCCAGCAGCTTAGCGGTGGGGATCAATGAGCAGTTCTTC. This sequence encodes CASSLAVGINEQFF.

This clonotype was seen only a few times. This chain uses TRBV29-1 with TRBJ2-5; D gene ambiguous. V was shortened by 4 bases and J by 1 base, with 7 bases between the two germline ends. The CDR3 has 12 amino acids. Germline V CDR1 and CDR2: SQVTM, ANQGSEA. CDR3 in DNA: TGCAGCGTTGGGCCTACCCAAGAGACCCAGTACTTC. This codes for CSVGPTQETQYF.

CDR3 DNA sequence: TGCGCCAGCAGCCAAGACGGGAGTGGGGGCACTGAAGCTTTCTTT. Translated: CASSQDGSGGTEAFF. This chain uses TRBV4-1 with TRBJ1-1; weak D call: TRBD1 (5 bases). From germline, CDR1 is MGHRA and CDR2 YSYEKL. Trimming pared 0 bases from V and 4 bases from J, leaving 12 bases between. This CDR3 is built from 15 residues.

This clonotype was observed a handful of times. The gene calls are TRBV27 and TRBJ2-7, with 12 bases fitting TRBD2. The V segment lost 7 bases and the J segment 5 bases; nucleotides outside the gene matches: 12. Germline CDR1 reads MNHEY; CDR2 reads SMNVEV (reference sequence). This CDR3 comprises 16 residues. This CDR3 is CASTRGTSGRLNEQYF. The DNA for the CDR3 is TGTGCCAGCACCCGAGGAACTAGCGGGAGGTTGAACGAGCAGTACTTC.

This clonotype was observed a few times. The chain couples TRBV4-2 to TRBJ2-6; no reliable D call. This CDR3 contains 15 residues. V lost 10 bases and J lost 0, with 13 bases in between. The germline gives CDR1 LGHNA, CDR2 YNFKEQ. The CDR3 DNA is TGTGCCACTGGCGGCACAAGCTCTGGGGCCAACGTCCTGACTTTC. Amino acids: CATGGTSSGANVLTF.